The next 7 T cell receptor beta chains were all read from a single sample in a study of cytomegalovirus exposure and HLA in healthy donors. PCR used 60 Vbeta primers and 13 Jbeta primers. The assay was immunoSEQ multiplex PCR, and TCRdb's table has in-frame clones only and misses some. The data contain some 170,000 clones, roughly 79% of them singletons. Sequenced material: PBMCs. The receptors were gathered from a man in his forties or fifties in good health and CMV-seropositive.

The chain combines TRBV6-1 with TRBJ1-2, with D hard to call. This CDR3 is built from 12 residues. Germline V gene data show CDR1 as MNHNS and CDR2 as SASEGT. Trimming took 3 bases from V and 4 from J, leaving 6 bases between them. This chain's CDR3 is CASSDGLYGYTF. CDR3 DNA: TGTGCCAGCAGTGACGGACTCTATGGCTACACCTTC.

This clone has only a few counts. The V call is TRBV10-2, the J call TRBJ1-1; tentatively, D is TRBD1 (5 bases). CDR1 and CDR2 from the germline V gene are WSHSY and SAAADI. The CDR3 length is 13 residues. Between the trimmed V and J ends, which lost 8 bases and 3 bases, there was a span of 13 bases. For the CDR3, the DNA is TGCGCCAGCGGGGCAGGGCGGCACACTGAAGCTTTCTTT. Translating it yields CASGAGRHTEAFF.

The chain employs TRBV6-1 and TRBJ2-7; TRBD1 matches 10 bases. Trimming cost V 0 bases and J 7 bases; bases outside gene matches: 6. Germline CDR1 is MNHNS and CDR2 is SASEGT. CDR3 length: 15 residues. This CDR3 reads CASSEAGDRGQEQYF. Written as DNA, the CDR3 is TGTGCCAGCAGTGAAGCAGGAGACAGGGGGCAGGAGCAGTACTTC.

This clone was detected only a few times. This chain uses TRBV7-2 with TRBJ2-7; D gene unclear. Trimming removed 2 bases from V and 7 bases from J, with 12 bases in between. This CDR3 is 13 amino acids long. CDR1 is SGHTA and CDR2 is FQGNSA in the germline V gene. The CDR3 loop reads CASSLSTSGEQYF. CDR3 nucleotide sequence: TGTGCCAGCAGCTTATCTACCTCTGGTGAGCAGTACTTC.

A few counts support this clone. This chain links TRBV18 with TRBJ1-1; 7 nucleotides agree with TRBD1. CDR3 length: 13 amino acids. The J segment lost 5 bases and the V segment lost 3 bases, leaving 3 bases of the junction unmatched. Germline assignment: CDR1 KGHSH and CDR2 LQKENI. The CDR3 DNA reads as TGTGCCAGCTCACCGAGACAGGGTACTGAAGCTTTCTTT. It codes for CASSPRQGTEAFF.

The CDR3 spells CASSRGQDTDTQYF. Here the CDR3 DNA reads TGTGCCAGCAGCCGGGGACAGGACACAGATACGCAGTATTTT. The V gene is TRBV28, the J gene TRBJ2-3; 8 bases agree with TRBD1. This CDR3 is built from 14 residues. V lost 6 bases and J lost 2; bases outside the gene matches: 4. Germline V gene data show CDR1 as MDHEN and CDR2 as SYDVKM.

The gene calls are TRBV14 and TRBJ2-7, with no clear D. CDR1 is SGHDN, CDR2 FVKESK, per germline. The CDR3 sequence is 13 residues long. Trimming pared 2 bases from V and 3 bases from J, leaving 8 bases between. This chain's CDR3 is CASSQHLGYEQYF. CDR3 DNA: TGTGCCAGCAGCCAACACCTCGGCTACGAGCAGTACTTC.